The present T cell receptor (beta chain) was sequenced within a study of cytomegalovirus exposure and HLA in healthy donors (dated by TCRdb to about 2017). With respect to the entire study: An earlier analysis of approximately 600 of the donors reported about 250 Gb of sequence data and some 120 million unique TCR beta sequences from about 200 million T cells. An early release that covered some 640 HLA-typed donors contained approximately 300 gigabases of sequencing data and about 84 million unique TCR sequences. Of the roughly 400 genotyped donors, 65% to 90% were placed in the genetic ancestry cluster associated with self-reported Caucasian donors. The study aimed to test whether signatures of past pathogen exposure could be identified by cataloging public T cell receptors. The study profiled the T cell repertoires of 500 to 800 subjects by immunosequencing and related them to cytomegalovirus serostatus. Along with the approximately 700-subject first cohort, a separate validation cohort of over 90 different subjects was used. The study combined high-throughput TCR immunosequencing, statistical association of individual TCRs with disease status, and machine learning to predict cytomegalovirus infection status. In a later analysis, previously published TCR beta repertoires from 670 or so donors were re-analyzed and high-resolution HLA genotyping was added so that TCR occurrence patterns could be studied. Rather than using new phenotypic data, the later analysis identified candidate immune exposures from TCR beta sequences and from how often those sequences occurred across donors. To decide whether each TCR beta V gene segment behaved as functional or pseudogenic, an earlier analysis of several hundred of the donors relied on high-throughput TCR beta sequencing. Donor age, sex, ethnicity and CMV serostatus were compiled alongside the repertoire data. Genome-wide SNP genotypes for about three fifths of the roughly 700 donors were used in a later genetic analysis, which treated that subset as a discovery cohort. All discovery cohort repertoires had been generated on a single sequencing platform. HLA typing covered class I and class II loci at four-digit resolution. Typing coverage varied by locus: roughly 629-640 donors for A, B, C, DRB1 and DQB1; roughly 520 for DQA1; around 570 for DPA1; roughly 450 for DPB1. About five DR-DQ haplotypes were treated as single units for association and clustering because of strong linkage in the cohort. Among around 400 genotyped donors of the cohort, an average of around 240,000 unique TCR beta nucleotide sequences was sequenced per donor, of which about 20% were non-productive.

The cohort comprised some 730 healthy bone marrow donors. Cohort members were all nominally healthy when sampled, although unrecorded immune exposures were likely present. The donor tested CMV seropositive, placing the donor among the 289 seropositive members of the cohort. Every donor gave a peripheral blood sample, and the peripheral blood mononuclear cells from that sample were used for TCR beta sequencing. The Qiagen DNeasy Blood Extraction Kit was used to extract genomic DNA from the blood cell samples. Points on this clone: It lacks a known antigen. Base quality data are lacking; no much larger clone is found one base away.

The library relied on the immunoSEQ multiplex PCR assay. A mixture of 60 forward primers for TCR Vbeta segments and 13 reverse primers for TCR Jbeta segments was used in the multiplex PCR. The CDR3 region of rearranged TCR beta genes was amplified from genomic DNA by a multiplex PCR assay. The Illumina HiSeq System was used to sequence the amplified TCR beta libraries as 87-base-pair reads. Regarding the original processing steps: In a later analysis, 70 million to 95 million unique TCR beta chains were counted across the roughly 610 repertoires, and some 10 million of these chains were shared by at least two donors. To remove PCR and sequencing errors, raw reads were error-corrected and collapsed into unique sequences using a nearest-neighbor algorithm that merged closely related sequences. To assign V, D and J gene segments, CDR3 sequences were aligned to IMGT reference sequences. For a sequence to be retained, at least a six-nucleotide match to both a V gene segment and a J gene segment was required. Rearrangements were classified as productive when the CDR3 lacked stop codons and remained in frame with V and J, and all other rearrangements were classified as non-productive. CDR3 was defined according to IMGT convention as the region running from the second conserved V-encoded cysteine to the conserved J-encoded phenylalanine. In an earlier analysis of around 640 of the donors, sequences lacking an unambiguous match to a single V gene segment were excluded. In an earlier analysis of several hundred of the donors, a V segment was called functional when productive rearrangements were above 56.7%, and segregating when the standard deviation between donors exceeded 5%. To diagnose cytomegalovirus status from the catalog of TCR beta chain sequences, a statistical classification framework was built. A later analysis assigned V and J genes by comparing TCR nucleotide sequences with IMGT/GENE-DB human TR gene sequences. In a later analysis, CDR3 sequences and most-parsimonious VDJ recombination scenarios were assigned using the TCRdist pipeline. In a later analysis, each TCR beta chain was defined by its CDR3 amino acid sequence together with its V-gene family, and reads lacking a unique V-gene family were excluded. To address suspected cross-contamination and a sequencing artifact, a later analysis removed 592 highly shared, low-generation-probability nucleotide sequences. In a later analysis, a clonal expansion index for each public chain was calculated from normalized within-repertoire ranks of inferred template counts. A later analysis computed generation probabilities with a VDJ recombination model fitted to out-of-frame rearrangements, and checked the results against IGoR. Hypergeometric tests were used in a later analysis to score TCR-TCR, TCR-HLA and TCR-CMV co-occurrence, with a repertoire-size bias correction applied to the TCR pairs. To estimate false discovery rates, a later analysis permuted the HLA or CMV assignments 20 times. A later analysis grouped co-occurring TCRs with DBSCAN, adding TCRdist sequence similarity when clustering within HLA-allele-positive subsets. Repertoires with fewer than 30,000 or more than 120,000 public chains, plus five repertoires with anomalous nucleotide sharing, were excluded from co-occurrence clustering. This immuneACCESS table, as held by TCRdb, lists in-frame sequences with V and J called but not all clones. Of the missing ones, under half trace to an unresolved V gene in checked studies; the others have no known cause. Clone size and V and J calls were adopted from that table, with D and trimming inferred from the DNA. The table for this sample lists around 170,000 clones; over 70% of them were counted only once. The top ten clones comprise 6.5% to 8.5% of the sample.

The investigation overall reported the following: Specific HLA alleles were associated with over 15,000 TCR beta sequences at a false discovery rate of 0.05 in a later analysis. Strong co-occurrence of HLA alleles, especially DR and DQ, made assigning TCR associations to individual alleles difficult. In an earlier analysis of around 600 of the donors, most TCR beta V segments were observed in productive rearrangements about 87% or about 30% of the time, broadly matching IMGT annotations. The authors suggested that the approach could potentially be generalized to other disease states and immunological phenotypes. In the study, around 150 TCR beta chains were listed as associated with cytomegalovirus. Correlated functional status among segregating V segments might reflect linkage disequilibrium, but an unknown experimental factor could not be ruled out. Presence/absence analyses assumed roughly uniform sequencing depth across donors, an assumption that may not hold. This cohort had only TCR beta chains sequenced, and the lack of alpha or paired-chain data limited which features could be detected. In vitro tests confirmed that a few of the cytomegalovirus-associated TCR beta chains recognize cytomegalovirus antigens. Because counts were too low, approximately 18 rarely observed V segments, including chromosome 9 orphons, were excluded from the earlier analysis of around 640 of the donors. Several of the top co-occurrence clusters appeared to be linked to parvovirus B19, influenza, CMV and Epstein-Barr virus, according to a later analysis. While some public TCRs were present in many individuals, most TCR sequences turned up only very rarely across donors. A further reported finding was that TCR beta sequences accurately predicted the HLA-A and HLA-B alleles for most subjects in the first cohort. CMV serostatus was the only immune exposure information available for the cohort. An association between a missense DCLRE1C variant and V-gene and J-gene trimming of TCR beta chains was found in a later genetic analysis and replicated in an independent cohort. HLA typing was unavailable for some donors at each locus, so association tests used only the typed subset. Compared with equally common non-associated chains, HLA-associated TCR beta chains in a later analysis were more clonally expanded and had lower generation probabilities. The 87-base-pair reads could not distinguish some IMGT-functional V segments, including TRBV6-2 and TRBV6-3, so those segments were excluded. The classifier was reported to diagnose cytomegalovirus status with high specificity and sensitivity in both the original and validation cohorts. According to a later analysis, most CMV-associated TCR beta chains appeared to be HLA-restricted, and the HLA associations seemed to be driven largely by CMV exposure. A later genetic analysis reported fewer N-insertions in productive TCRs among donors in an Asian-associated ancestry cluster than the approximately 700-donor mean. In a later analysis, TCR association rates were found to vary across HLA loci, with the most associated TCRs seen for DRB1 alleles and the fewest for HLA-C alleles. A cluster of highly shared sequence variants was judged likely to be a technical artifact of the sequencing pipeline.

CDR1 and CDR2 were assigned from the germline V gene as MNHNS and SASEGT. From its cysteine to its phenylalanine, the CDR3 spans 14 amino acids. This entry keeps only the CDR3 DNA: 42 bases, framed from base 1. Relative to germline, V is missing 5 bases and J is missing 8 bases, with 6 bases of the junction outside any gene match. The sequence joins TRBV6-1 to TRBJ1-4; 9 bases in the junction line up with TRBD1. This clonotype was sampled from a woman aged 40 to 55 in good health and CMV-seropositive. The source material was PBMCs. Read as DNA, the sequence is TGTGCCAGCAGTTTGACAGGGGGTCGGGAAAAACTGTTTTTT. It translates as CASSLTGGREKLFF.